The clone carrying this TCR beta chain was counted only a few times. What it recognizes is unknown. The data were taken from a study of CD8+ T cells in alopecia areata. Study-level results: Normal-skin resident alphabeta T cells also appear among scalp sample sequences.

RNA extraction was followed by reverse transcription into cDNA, which acted as the sequencing template. Only in-frame clones appear in the TCRdb table, and some are missing; sequencing was by immunoSEQ multiplex PCR. This sample has under 250,000 clones, with about 61% found just once. V dropped 2 bases and J dropped 6; count of bases not matched to a gene: 12. Looked up from germline, CDR1 is MNHEY and CDR2 is SVGAGI. The CDR3 covers 16 residues. The sample was CD8+ T cells sorted from blood. This clonotype was obtained from a human donor in good health. The V call is TRBV6-5, the J call TRBJ1-2, with 7 bases lining up with TRBD1. DNA for the CDR3: TGTGCCAGCAGTTACACAGAAGTCTGGGACAGCAATGGCTACACCTTC. Translated: CASSYTEVWDSNGYTF.